A single sample gave rise to the 15 T cell receptor beta chains below, sequenced in a study of control samples from healthy donors and cancer patients. Sequenced by immunoSEQ multiplex PCR; TCRdb stores in-frame clones only, minus some. The sample has 100,000 to 150,000 clones, 80% to 95% seen once; the top ten hold around 2.5%. Input material: blood. The receptors originated from a man in his forties in good health.

The genes are TRBV25-1 and TRBJ1-4; D is ambiguous. This CDR3 comprises 11 residues. Trimming pared 3 bases from V and 13 bases from J, leaving 9 bases between. Germline V lookup: CDR1 MGHDK, CDR2 SYGVNS. The CDR3 region is CASSEVGALFF. The DNA for the CDR3 is TGTGCCAGCAGTGAGGTCGGCGCACTGTTTTTT.

The chain is built from TRBV6-5 and TRBJ1-1, with D possibly TRBD1 on 6 matching bases. Deletions cut 10 bases from V and 1 base from J, with 16 bases between. The CDR3 is made up of 14 amino acids. Per the germline V gene, CDR1 is MNHEY and CDR2 is SVGAGI. CDR3 nucleotide sequence: TGTGCCACTTTACAGGGTCGGGGGAACACTGAAGCTTTCTTT. Encoded protein: CATLQGRGNTEAFF.

The CDR3: CASSHPIMGTSRVHTQYF. In nucleotides, the CDR3 is TGCGCCAGCAGCCATCCGATAATGGGTACCTCTCGGGTGCATACGCAGTATTTT. V usage is TRBV4-1 and J usage is TRBJ2-3; D not certain. CDR1 and CDR2 (germline): MGHRA, YSYEKL. CDR3 length equals 18 residues. V shed 3 bases and J shed 7 bases, with 26 bases lying between them.

The chain recombines TRBV29-1 with TRBJ1-1; TRBD1 matches at 7 bases. The CDR3 has 12 amino acids. CDR1 SQVTM and CDR2 ANQGSEA come from the germline V gene. The V gene end was trimmed by 7 bases and the J gene end by 0 bases; junction bases not matched to a gene: 2. Written as DNA, the CDR3 is TGCAGCGGGGGACAGATGAACACTGAAGCTTTCTTT. The encoded protein is CSGGQMNTEAFF. The entire variable domain, with the rest obtained from reference TRBV29-1 and TRBJ1-1, is as follows: SAVISQKPSRDICQRGTSLTIQCQVDSQVTMMFWYRQQPGQSLTLIATANQGSEATYESGFVIDKFPISRPNLTFSTLTVSNMSPEDSSIYLCSGGQMNTEAFFGQGTRLTVV.

The rearrangement links TRBV30 to TRBJ1-2, with D perhaps matching TRBD1 (5 bases). CDR3 length: 10 amino acids. V lost 8 bases, J lost 8 bases, and 12 bases lay in between. CDR1 and CDR2 (germline): GTSNPN, SVGIG (reference sequence). The CDR3 sequence: CALRRGGYTF. The CDR3 DNA reads as TGTGCCCTTAGGAGGGGCGGCTACACCTTC.

The gene calls are TRBV19 and TRBJ2-3; TRBD2 matches 12 bases. The CDR3 loop spans 17 amino acids. Per the germline V gene, CDR1 is LNHDA and CDR2 is SQIVND (reference sequence). The ends lost 3 bases at V and 4 bases at J; junction bases unmatched: 8. The CDR3 DNA sequence: TGTGCCAGTAGTATTAACGGACTAGCGGGGTGGGCAGATACGCAGTATTTT. Protein product: CASSINGLAGWADTQYF.

The chain employs TRBV7-8 and TRBJ1-2; D is undetermined. Trimming shortened V by 4 bases and J by 0 bases, and 9 bases separated the two germline ends. The germline CDR1 and CDR2 sequences are SGHVS and FQNEAQ. The CDR3 spans 14 residues. This CDR3 is CASSWDRTNYGYTF. CDR3 coding DNA: TGTGCCAGCAGCTGGGATCGTACTAACTATGGCTACACCTTC.

The rearrangement joins TRBV5-1 to TRBJ2-7, with 7 bases matching TRBD2. V trimming: 5 bases; J trimming: 0 bases; junction bases outside the gene matches: 8. Germline loops: CDR1 SGHRS, CDR2 YFSETQ. This CDR3 is 15 amino acids long. The chain's CDR3 is CASSEGGAGSYEQYF. The CDR3 DNA reads TGCGCCAGCAGTGAGGGAGGGGCCGGCTCCTACGAGCAGTACTTC. Variable domain in full (rest from reference TRBV5-1 and TRBJ2-7): KAGVTQTPRYLIKTRGQQVTLSCSPISGHRSVSWYQQTPGQGLQFLFEYFSETQRNKGNFPGRFSGRQFSNSRSEMNVSTLELGDSALYLCASSEGGAGSYEQYFGPGTRLTVT.

The chain recombines TRBV18 with TRBJ1-4; D not certain. The germline V gene has CDR1 KGHSH and CDR2 LQKENI. V dropped 4 bases and J dropped 3 bases, with 6 bases sitting between them. CDR3 length equals 13 residues. The CDR3 DNA is TGTGCCAGCTCACAGGGAGCTAATGAAAAACTGTTTTTT. It translates to CASSQGANEKLFF.

The chain carries TRBV5-1 and TRBJ2-7; no definite D call. Germline V gives CDR1 SGHRS, CDR2 YFSETQ. V dropped 0 bases and J dropped 5 bases, with 12 bases sitting between them. The CDR3 is 14 amino acids. CDR3 sequence reads: CASSLEGPQDEQYF. DNA of the CDR3: TGCGCCAGCAGCTTGGAAGGACCTCAAGACGAGCAGTACTTC.

Comments on this clone: The junction shows a germline mismatch at one end, possibly a read error. The J gene is TRBJ2-3, the V gene TRBV6-6; D possibly corresponds to TRBD2 (6 bases). Germline assignment: CDR1 MNHNY and CDR2 SVGAGI (reference sequence). CDR3 length equals 14 residues. In DNA form, the CDR3 reads TGTGCCAGCAGTAACTCGGGGGAAACAGATACGCAGTATTTT. It specifies CASSNSGETDTQYF.

The chain uses TRBV6-1 and TRBJ1-5; 10 positions match TRBD1. CDR1 MNHNS and CDR2 SASEGT come from the germline V gene. This CDR3 has 16 residues. Trimming removed 4 bases from V and 4 bases from J; junction bases left unmatched: 7. CDR3 bases: TGTGCCAGCAGTGCTGCCCGGGACAGGGGAAATCAGCCCCAGCATTTT. Amino acid sequence: CASSAARDRGNQPQHF.

This clone was counted once. The chain joins TRBV5-5 to TRBJ1-1, with D uncertain. Germline V gene lookup returns CDR1 SGHKS and CDR2 YYEKEE (reference sequence). This CDR3 is built from 14 residues. The V end was cut by 3 bases, the J end by 3 bases, with 12 bases between. The CDR3 region is CASSSERLDTEAFF. CDR3 bases: TGTGCCAGCAGCTCCGAAAGACTTGACACTGAAGCTTTCTTT.

This rearrangement joins TRBV5-8 to TRBJ1-2; 9 nucleotides line up with TRBD1. The CDR3 is 15 amino acids. The V gene's germline CDR1 is SGHTS and CDR2 YDEGEE. V was pared by 6 bases and J by 3 bases, with 9 bases of the junction left unmatched. In DNA form, the CDR3 reads TGTGCCAGCATTAGGGACAGGGATCGCTACTATGGCTACACCTTC. This translates into CASIRDRDRYYGYTF. The full variable domain, rest sourced from reference TRBV5-8 and TRBJ1-2, is EAGVTQSPTHLIKTRGQQATLRCSPISGHTSVYWYQQALGLGLQFLLWYDEGEERNRGNFPPRFSGRQFPNYSSELNVNALELEDSALYLCASIRDRDRYYGYTFGSGTRLTVV.

V gene TRBV29-1 combines with J gene TRBJ1-1; D not certain. Germline V gives CDR1 SQVTM, CDR2 ANQGSEA. The CDR3 is 13 residues long. With 2 bases removed from V and 3 bases from J, the gap between germline ends came to 10 bases. The CDR3, as DNA: TGCAGCGTTGAACGGGAGGCGGACACTGAAGCTTTCTTT. Translation: CSVEREADTEAFF.